This TCR beta chain was documented in a study of breast tumors, draining lymph nodes, adjacent tissues. Study-wide results and limits: That most tumor T cells come from lymph nodes remained unproven. Tumors had less TCR diversity than lymph nodes, more than nontumor tissue. Findings are consistent with lymph node origin and intratumoral expansion of most tumor T cells. Luminal-like breast cancer showed significantly greater tumor-nontumor repertoire similarity than basal-like breast cancer did.

The length of the CDR3 is 16 residues. Looked up from germline, CDR1 is SQVTM and CDR2 is ANQGSEA. J lost 6 bases, V lost 0 bases, and 10 bases had no gene match. Samples came from axillary lymph nodes draining the breast cancer. This clonotype was picked up one time. What it binds is unknown. Each CDR3 protein is one row after TCRdb ran MiXCR on the multiplex PCR reads. The table shows some 230,000 distinct CDR3 sequences, with 30% to 35% occurring only once. Sequencing was carried out using axillary lymph node tissue. This chain joins TRBV29-1 and TRBJ1-4; TRBD1 matches 7 bases. This receptor was identified in a female donor with breast cancer. Some clones in this sample may be carry-over from other donors' samples. The CDR3 sequence is CSVEDMDRLSDEKLFF. In DNA form, the CDR3 reads TGCAGCGTTGAAGACATGGACAGGCTATCGGATGAAAAACTGTTTTTT.